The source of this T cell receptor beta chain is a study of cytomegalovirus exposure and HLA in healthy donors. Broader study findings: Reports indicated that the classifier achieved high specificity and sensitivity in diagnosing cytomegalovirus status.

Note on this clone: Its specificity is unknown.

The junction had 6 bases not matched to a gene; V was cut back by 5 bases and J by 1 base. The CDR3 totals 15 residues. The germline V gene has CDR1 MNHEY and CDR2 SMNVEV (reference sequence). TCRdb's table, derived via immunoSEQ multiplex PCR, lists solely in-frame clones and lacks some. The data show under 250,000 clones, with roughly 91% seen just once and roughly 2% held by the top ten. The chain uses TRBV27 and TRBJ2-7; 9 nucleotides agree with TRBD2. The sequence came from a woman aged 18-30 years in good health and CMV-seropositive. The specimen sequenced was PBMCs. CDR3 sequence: CASSVATSGSYEQYF. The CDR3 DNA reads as TGTGCCAGCAGTGTCGCGACTAGCGGATCCTACGAGCAGTACTTC.